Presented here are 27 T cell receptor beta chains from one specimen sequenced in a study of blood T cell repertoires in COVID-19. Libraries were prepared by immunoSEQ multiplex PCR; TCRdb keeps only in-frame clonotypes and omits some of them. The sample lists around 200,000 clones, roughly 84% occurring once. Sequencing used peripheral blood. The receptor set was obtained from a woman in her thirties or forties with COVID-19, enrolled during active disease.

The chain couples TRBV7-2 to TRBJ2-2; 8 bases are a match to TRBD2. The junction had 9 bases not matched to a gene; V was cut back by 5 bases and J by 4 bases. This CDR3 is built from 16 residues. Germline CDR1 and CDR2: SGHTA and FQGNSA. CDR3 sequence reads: CASSKNPGGITGELFF. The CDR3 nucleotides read TGTGCCAGCAGCAAAAATCCGGGAGGGATCACCGGGGAGCTGTTTTTT.

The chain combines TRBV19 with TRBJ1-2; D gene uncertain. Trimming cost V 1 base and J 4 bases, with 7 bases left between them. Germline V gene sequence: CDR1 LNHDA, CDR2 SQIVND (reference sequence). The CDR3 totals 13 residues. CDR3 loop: CASSIGTAYGYTF. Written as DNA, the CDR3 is TGTGCCAGTAGTATAGGTACAGCCTATGGCTACACCTTC.

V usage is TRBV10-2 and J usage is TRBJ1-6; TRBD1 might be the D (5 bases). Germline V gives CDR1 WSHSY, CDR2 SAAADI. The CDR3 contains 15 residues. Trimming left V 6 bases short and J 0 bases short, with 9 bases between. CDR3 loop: CASRKGNSYNSPLHF. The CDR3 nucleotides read TGCGCCAGCAGGAAGGGGAACTCCTATAATTCACCCCTCCACTTT.

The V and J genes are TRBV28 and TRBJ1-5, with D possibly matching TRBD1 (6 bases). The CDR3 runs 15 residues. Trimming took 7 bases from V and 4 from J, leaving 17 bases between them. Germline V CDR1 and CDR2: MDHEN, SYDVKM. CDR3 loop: CASNLRGRNNQPQHF. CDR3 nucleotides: TGTGCCAGCAACCTCAGGGGACGGAATAATCAGCCCCAGCATTTT.

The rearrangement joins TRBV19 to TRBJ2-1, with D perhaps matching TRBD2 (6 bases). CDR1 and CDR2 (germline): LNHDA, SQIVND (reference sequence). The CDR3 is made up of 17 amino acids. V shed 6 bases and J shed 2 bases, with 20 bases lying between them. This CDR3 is CASRTSSGRPTYNEQFF. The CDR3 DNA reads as TGTGCCAGTAGAACCTCCTCCGGGAGACCTACCTACAATGAGCAGTTCTTC.

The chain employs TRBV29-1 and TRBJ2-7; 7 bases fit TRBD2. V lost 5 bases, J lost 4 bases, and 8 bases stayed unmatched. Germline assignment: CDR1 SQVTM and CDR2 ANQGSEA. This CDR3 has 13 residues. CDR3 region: CSVSQVGGYEQYF. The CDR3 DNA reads TGCAGCGTTTCTCAGGTCGGGGGGTACGAGCAGTACTTC.

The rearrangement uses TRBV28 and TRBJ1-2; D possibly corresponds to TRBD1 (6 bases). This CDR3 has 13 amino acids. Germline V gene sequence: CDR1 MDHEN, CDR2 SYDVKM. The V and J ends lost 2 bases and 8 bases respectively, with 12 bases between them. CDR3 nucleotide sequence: TGTGCCAGCAGTTTACAGGGGCCTAGGGGCTACACCTTC. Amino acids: CASSLQGPRGYTF.

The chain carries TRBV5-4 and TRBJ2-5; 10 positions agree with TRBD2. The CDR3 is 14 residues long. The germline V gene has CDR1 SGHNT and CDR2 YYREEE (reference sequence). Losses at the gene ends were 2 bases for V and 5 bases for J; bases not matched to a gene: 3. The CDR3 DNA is TGTGCCAGCAGCTTTAGCGGGGGGAGGGAGACCCAGTACTTC. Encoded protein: CASSFSGGRETQYF.

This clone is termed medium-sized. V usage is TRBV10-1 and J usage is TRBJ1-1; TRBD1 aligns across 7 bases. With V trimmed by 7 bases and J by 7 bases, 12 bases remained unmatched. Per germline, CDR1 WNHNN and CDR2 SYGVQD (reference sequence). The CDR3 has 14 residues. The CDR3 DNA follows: TGCGCCAGCACCGCGGAGGGGGCGTCCGGTGAAGCTTTCTTT. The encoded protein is CASTAEGASGEAFF.

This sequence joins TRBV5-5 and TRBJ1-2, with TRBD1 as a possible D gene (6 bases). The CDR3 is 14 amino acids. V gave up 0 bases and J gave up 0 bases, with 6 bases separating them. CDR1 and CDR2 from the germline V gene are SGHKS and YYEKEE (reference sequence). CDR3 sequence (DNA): TGTGCCAGCAGCTTGGAGGGGGCTAACTATGGCTACACCTTC. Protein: CASSLEGANYGYTF.

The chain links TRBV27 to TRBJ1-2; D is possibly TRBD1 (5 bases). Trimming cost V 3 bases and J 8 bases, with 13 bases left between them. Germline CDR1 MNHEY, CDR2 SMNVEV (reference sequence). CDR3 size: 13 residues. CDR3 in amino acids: CASSFGAGYGYTF. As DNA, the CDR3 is TGTGCCAGCAGTTTCGGTGCAGGGTACGGCTACACCTTC.

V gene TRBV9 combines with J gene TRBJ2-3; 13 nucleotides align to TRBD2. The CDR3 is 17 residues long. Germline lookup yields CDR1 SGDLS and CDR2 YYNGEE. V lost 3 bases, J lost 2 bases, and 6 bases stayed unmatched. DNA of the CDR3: TGTGCCAGCAGCGAACCACTAGCGGGGGGGTTCACAGATACGCAGTATTTT. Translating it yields CASSEPLAGGFTDTQYF.

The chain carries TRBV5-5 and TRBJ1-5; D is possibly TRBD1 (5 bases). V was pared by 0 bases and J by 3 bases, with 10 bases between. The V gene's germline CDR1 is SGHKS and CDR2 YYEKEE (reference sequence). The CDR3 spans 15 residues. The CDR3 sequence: CASSLEGLYNQPQHF. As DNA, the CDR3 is TGTGCCAGCAGCTTGGAGGGGTTATACAATCAGCCCCAGCATTTT. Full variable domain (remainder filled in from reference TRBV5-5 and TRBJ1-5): DAGVTQSPTHLIKTRGQQVTLRCSPISGHKSVSWYQQVLGQGPQFIFQYYEKEERGRGNFPDRFSARQFPNYSSELNVNALLLGDSALYLCASSLEGLYNQPQHFGDGTRLSIL.

CDR3 loop: CASVAGGSKNIQYF. The CDR3 DNA reads as TGTGCCAGCGTTGCTGGGGGCAGCAAAAACATTCAGTACTTC. The genes are TRBV6-5 and TRBJ2-4; possibly TRBD1 for D (6 bases). Germline values: CDR1 MNHEY, CDR2 SVGAGI. Trimming removed 8 bases from V and 3 bases from J, with 14 bases in between. The CDR3 is made up of 14 amino acids.

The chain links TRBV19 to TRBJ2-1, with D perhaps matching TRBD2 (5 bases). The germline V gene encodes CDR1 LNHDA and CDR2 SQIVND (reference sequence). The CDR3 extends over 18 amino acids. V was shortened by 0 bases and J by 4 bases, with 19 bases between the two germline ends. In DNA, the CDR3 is TGTGCCAGTAGTATAGAGGGCGGGTCCAAACCGGCGTACAATGAGCAGTTCTTC. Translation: CASSIEGGSKPAYNEQFF.

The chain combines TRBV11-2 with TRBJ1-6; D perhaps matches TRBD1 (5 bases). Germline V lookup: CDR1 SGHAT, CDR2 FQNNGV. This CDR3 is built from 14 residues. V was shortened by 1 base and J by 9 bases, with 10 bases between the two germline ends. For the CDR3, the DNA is TGTGCCAGCAGCTTAGGGCAGGGACTTTCACCCCTCCACTTT. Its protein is CASSLGQGLSPLHF.

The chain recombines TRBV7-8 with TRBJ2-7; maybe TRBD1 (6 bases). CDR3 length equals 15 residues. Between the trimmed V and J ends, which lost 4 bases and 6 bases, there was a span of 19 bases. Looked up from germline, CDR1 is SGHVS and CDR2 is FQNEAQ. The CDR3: CASSSQGNMLFEQYF. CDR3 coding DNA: TGTGCCAGCAGCTCCCAGGGGAATATGTTATTCGAGCAGTACTTC.

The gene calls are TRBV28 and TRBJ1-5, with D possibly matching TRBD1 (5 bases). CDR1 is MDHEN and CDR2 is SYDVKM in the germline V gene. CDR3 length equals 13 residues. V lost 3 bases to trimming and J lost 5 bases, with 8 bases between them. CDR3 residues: CASSLLGDQPQHF. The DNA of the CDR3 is TGTGCCAGCAGTTTGTTAGGGGATCAGCCCCAGCATTTT.

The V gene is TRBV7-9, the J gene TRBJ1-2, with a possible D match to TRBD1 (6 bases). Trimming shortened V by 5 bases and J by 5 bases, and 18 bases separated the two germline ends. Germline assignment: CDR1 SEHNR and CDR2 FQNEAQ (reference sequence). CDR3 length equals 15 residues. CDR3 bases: TGTGCCAGCAGCGAAGGTCCCTCGACAGGATATGGCTACACCTTC. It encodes CASSEGPSTGYGYTF. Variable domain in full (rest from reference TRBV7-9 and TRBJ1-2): DTGVSQNPRHKITKRGQNVTFRCDPISEHNRLYWYRQTLGQGPEFLTYFQNEAQLEKSRLLSDRFSAERPKGSFSTLEIQRTEQGDSAMYLCASSEGPSTGYGYTFGSGTRLTVV.

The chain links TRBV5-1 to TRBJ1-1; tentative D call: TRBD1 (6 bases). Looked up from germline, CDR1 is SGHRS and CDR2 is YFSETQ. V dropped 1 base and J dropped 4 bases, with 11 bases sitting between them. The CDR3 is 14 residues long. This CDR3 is CASSLTGYSTEAFF. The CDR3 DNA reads TGCGCCAGCAGCTTGACAGGGTATTCCACTGAAGCTTTCTTT.

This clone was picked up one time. CDR3 loop: CASSLGQNTGELFF. In DNA form, the CDR3 reads TGCGCCAGCAGCTTGGGACAGAACACCGGGGAGCTGTTTTTT. The chain carries TRBV5-1 and TRBJ2-2; no reliable D call. Trimming removed 0 bases at V and 1 base at J, with 4 bases between. Germline V CDR1 and CDR2: SGHRS, YFSETQ. The CDR3 is made up of 14 amino acids.

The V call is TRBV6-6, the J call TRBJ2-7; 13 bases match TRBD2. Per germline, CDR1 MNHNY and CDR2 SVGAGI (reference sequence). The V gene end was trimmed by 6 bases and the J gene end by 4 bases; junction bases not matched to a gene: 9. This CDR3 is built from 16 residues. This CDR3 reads CASREGTSGAQYEQYF. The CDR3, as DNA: TGTGCCAGCAGAGAGGGGACTAGCGGGGCCCAATACGAGCAGTACTTC.

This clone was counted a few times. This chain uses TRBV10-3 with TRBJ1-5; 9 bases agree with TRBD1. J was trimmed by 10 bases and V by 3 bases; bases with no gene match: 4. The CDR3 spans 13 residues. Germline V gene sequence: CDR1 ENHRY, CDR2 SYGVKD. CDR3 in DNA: TGTGCCATCAGTGAAGACAGGGGGGTACCCCAGCATTTT. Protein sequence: CAISEDRGVPQHF.

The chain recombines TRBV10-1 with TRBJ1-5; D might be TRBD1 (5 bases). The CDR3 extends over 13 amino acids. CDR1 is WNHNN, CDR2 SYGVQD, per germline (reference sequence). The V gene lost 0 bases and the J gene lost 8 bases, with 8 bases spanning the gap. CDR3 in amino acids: CASSESPREPQHF. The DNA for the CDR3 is TGCGCCAGCAGTGAGTCTCCCAGGGAGCCCCAGCATTTT.

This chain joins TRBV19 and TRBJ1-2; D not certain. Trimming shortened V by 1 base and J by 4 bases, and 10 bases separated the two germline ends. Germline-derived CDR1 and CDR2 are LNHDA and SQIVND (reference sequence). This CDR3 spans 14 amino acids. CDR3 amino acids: CASSIGWAAYGYTF. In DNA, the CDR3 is TGTGCCAGTAGTATAGGGTGGGCAGCCTATGGCTACACCTTC.

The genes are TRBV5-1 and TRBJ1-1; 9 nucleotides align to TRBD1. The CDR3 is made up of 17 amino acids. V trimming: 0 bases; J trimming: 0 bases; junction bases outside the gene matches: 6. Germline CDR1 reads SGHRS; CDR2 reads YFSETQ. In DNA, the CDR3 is TGCGCCAGCAGCTTGGCATGGGACAGGGTTGTGAACACTGAAGCTTTCTTT. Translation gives CASSLAWDRVVNTEAFF.

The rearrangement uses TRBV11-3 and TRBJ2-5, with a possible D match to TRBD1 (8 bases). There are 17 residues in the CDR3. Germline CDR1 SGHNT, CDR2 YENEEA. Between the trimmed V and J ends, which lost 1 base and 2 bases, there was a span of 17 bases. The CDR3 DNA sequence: TGTGCCAGCAGCTTAGGGGGCGGACAGGGACTACAAGAGACCCAGTACTTC. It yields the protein CASSLGGGQGLQETQYF. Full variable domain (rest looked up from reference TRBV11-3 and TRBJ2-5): EAGVVQSPRYKIIEKKQPVAFWCNPISGHNTLYWYLQNLGQGPELLIRYENEEAVDDSQLPKDRFSAERLKGVDSTLKIQPAELGDSAVYLCASSLGGGQGLQETQYFGPGTRLLVL.